These T cell receptor beta chains were read from a single sample in a study of cytomegalovirus exposure and HLA in healthy donors. TCRdb keeps only in-frame clones here, not all; method: immunoSEQ multiplex PCR. Seen here are over 45,000 clones, around 83% observed once, and the top ten hold around 4.7%. Sequenced: PBMCs. The receptors shown here come from a man aged 25 to 40 in good health and CMV-seronegative. Both conserved end residues are part of each CDR3. D genes are given only for firm matches. Clone sizes are given selectively: once, few, many, or a class where the clone is expanded.

.	TRBJ2-1	TRBD2	TRBV27	CASRETSGGARNEQFF	TGTGCCAGCAGGGAGACTAGCGGGGGGGCTAGGAATGAGCAGTTCTTC
.	TRBJ1-3	.	TRBV7-3	CASSCVQVTGNTIYF	TGTGCCAGCAGCTGTGTACAGGTAACTGGAAACACCATATATTTT
.	TRBJ1-4	.	TRBV11-2	CASSFRTAPNEKLFF	TGTGCCAGCAGCTTTCGGACAGCCCCAAATGAAAAACTGTTTTTT
few	TRBJ2-1	.	TRBV27	CASSWRPYNEQFF	TGTGCCAGCAGTTGGAGGCCTTACAATGAGCAGTTCTTC
.	TRBJ2-3	.	TRBV7-6	CASSPSGGLAADTQYF	TGTGCCAGCAGCCCATCCGGGGGGCTAGCGGCAGATACGCAGTATTTT
.	TRBJ2-7	.	TRBV6-1	CASSGVAYPNYEQYF	TGTGCCAGCAGTGGCGTAGCCTACCCTAACTACGAGCAGTACTTC
.	TRBJ1-1	.	TRBV18	CASPDLNTEAFF	TGTGCCAGCCCGGACTTGAACACTGAAGCTTTCTTT
.	TRBJ2-7	TRBD2	TRBV4-3	CASSRGTSGSPDEQYF	TGCGCCAGCAGCCGCGGGACTAGCGGCTCTCCCGACGAGCAGTACTTC
.	TRBJ2-3	TRBD2	TRBV5-1	CASSLAPSGYTDTQYF	TGCGCCAGCAGCTTGGCGCCTAGCGGTTACACAGATACGCAGTATTTT
.	TRBJ2-7	TRBD2	TRBV29-1	CSVEYEREGYEQYF	TGCAGCGTTGAATACGAGCGGGAGGGCTACGAGCAGTACTTC
.	TRBJ2-3	.	TRBV13	CASSFVRDTQYF	TGTGCCAGCAGCTTTGTGCGGGATACGCAGTATTTT
.	TRBJ2-7	.	TRBV6-6	CASSYTEFVSYEQYF	TGTGCCAGCAGTTACACAGAATTCGTCTCCTACGAGCAGTACTTC
.	TRBJ1-5	.	TRBV19	CASSIGARGMGSNQPQHF	TGTGCCAGTAGTATAGGTGCCAGGGGAATGGGAAGCAATCAGCCCCAGCATTTT
.	TRBJ2-1	TRBD2	TRBV7-6	CASRAHRAGVFPNEQFF	TGTGCCAGCAGAGCCCATAGAGCGGGAGTATTCCCTAATGAGCAGTTCTTC
once	TRBJ2-7	TRBD1	TRBV18	CASSPTGQGSYEQYF	TGTGCCAGCTCACCAACCGGACAGGGCTCCTACGAGCAGTACTTC
few	TRBJ1-6	TRBD1	TRBV19	CASSIVPGQVRQTPLHF	TGTGCCAGTAGTATAGTTCCGGGACAGGTCCGTCAGACACCCCTCCACTTT
few	TRBJ2-4	TRBD2	TRBV4-3	CASSQGLAGNIQYF	TGCGCCAGCAGCCAAGGGCTAGCGGGAAACATTCAGTACTTC
.	TRBJ1-2	TRBD1	TRBV13	CASSLVTPWTGEVSYGYTF	TGTGCCAGCAGCTTAGTGACCCCCTGGACAGGGGAAGTGAGCTATGGCTACACCTTC
.	TRBJ2-7	.	TRBV14	CASSQGPWTALSYEQYF	TGTGCCAGCAGCCAAGGCCCCTGGACAGCCCTCTCCTACGAGCAGTACTTC
few	TRBJ1-5	TRBD1	TRBV4-2	CASSQDGQGDNQPQHF	TGTGCCAGCAGCCAAGACGGACAGGGGGACAATCAGCCCCAGCATTTT
.	TRBJ2-2	.	TRBV19	CASSMGTRANAGELFF	TGTGCCAGTAGTATGGGGACACGGGCTAATGCCGGGGAGCTGTTTTTT
.	TRBJ1-5	TRBD1	TRBV29-1	CSVVGGAADSNQPQHF	TGCAGCGTTGTAGGGGGCGCGGCCGATAGCAATCAGCCCCAGCATTTT
.	TRBJ2-1	TRBD1	TRBV5-4	CASSRTGQGNEQFF	TGTGCCAGCAGCCGCACGGGACAGGGAAATGAGCAGTTCTTC
.	TRBJ2-7	TRBD1	TRBV6-6	CASRATGGLEQYF	TGTGCCAGCAGAGCGACAGGGGGGCTCGAGCAGTACTTC
once	TRBJ2-7	.	TRBV4-1	CASSHLPGAYEQYF	TGCGCCAGCAGCCATCTCCCAGGGGCCTACGAGCAGTACTTC
.	TRBJ2-5	TRBD2	TRBV7-2	CASSLVGGTGTQYF	TGTGCCAGCAGCTTAGTGGGGGGGACGGGGACCCAGTACTTC
.	TRBJ2-3	TRBD2	TRBV7-2	CASEPRLAGGPRVHTQYF	TGTGCCAGCGAACCAAGACTAGCGGGGGGGCCGAGGGTGCATACGCAGTATTTT
.	TRBJ1-1	.	TRBV7-9	CASSSSLTGRVDNTEAFF	TGTGCCAGCAGCTCTTCACTTACGGGGAGGGTGGATAACACTGAAGCTTTCTTT
.	TRBJ2-7	TRBD1	TRBV6-1	CASSPSGTAYEQYF	TGTGCCAGCAGTCCTTCCGGGACAGCTTACGAGCAGTACTTC
.	TRBJ2-1	TRBD2	TRBV5-1	CASSSPSGLAGGPQFF	TGCGCCAGCAGCTCGCCGTCTGGACTAGCGGGGGGACCGCAGTTCTTC
.	TRBJ2-5	.	TRBV29-1	CSVEGTNQETQYF	TGCAGCGTCGAAGGAACAAACCAAGAGACCCAGTACTTC
.	TRBJ2-7	.	TRBV19	CASNRPGGAQSAYEQYF	TGTGCCAGTAATCGACCTGGGGGGGCCCAGAGCGCCTACGAGCAGTACTTC
.	TRBJ1-5	TRBD1	TRBV11-2	CASSEQGGGSQPQHF	TGTGCCAGCAGCGAACAGGGGGGAGGGAGCCAGCCCCAGCATTTT
.	TRBJ1-5	.	TRBV19	CASSSDSNQPQHF	TGTGCCAGTAGTAGCGATTCAAATCAGCCCCAGCATTTT
.	TRBJ2-5	.	TRBV5-6	CASSLRQTQETQYF	TGTGCCAGCAGCTTGCGACAGACCCAAGAGACCCAGTACTTC
.	TRBJ2-1	.	TRBV19	CASSIGWPNEQFF	TGTGCCAGTAGTATAGGGTGGCCCAATGAGCAGTTCTTC
.	TRBJ1-4	TRBD1	TRBV14	CASSQPTGRGVATNEKLFF	TGTGCCAGCAGCCAACCGACAGGGAGAGGGGTTGCAACTAATGAAAAACTGTTTTTT
.	TRBJ1-4	.	TRBV7-2	CASSSARTGPPNEKLFF	TGTGCCAGCAGCTCCGCTCGTACAGGGCCACCTAATGAAAAACTGTTTTTT
.	TRBJ1-1	.	TRBV6-6	CASSYPSTSMNTEAFF	TGTGCCAGCAGTTACCCTTCGACATCCATGAACACTGAAGCTTTCTTT
.	TRBJ1-2	.	TRBV27	CASRERRDSTYGYTF	TGTGCCAGCCGCGAACGTCGGGATTCTACCTATGGCTACACCTTC
.	TRBJ2-7	TRBD2	TRBV27	CASSTFGGAPYEQYF	TGTGCCAGCAGTACCTTCGGGGGGGCCCCCTACGAGCAGTACTTC
few	TRBJ2-7	.	TRBV6-6	CASSYYGQEGYEQYF	TGTGCCAGCAGTTACTACGGTCAGGAGGGCTACGAGCAGTACTTC
.	TRBJ2-2	TRBD2	TRBV7-3	CASSVGASGTGELFF	TGTGCCAGCAGCGTTGGGGCTAGCGGGACCGGGGAGCTGTTTTTT
.	TRBJ1-2	.	TRBV18	CASSPQAKGDGYTF	TGTGCCAGCTCACCTCAGGCCAAGGGAGATGGCTACACCTTC
.	TRBJ1-5	TRBD1	TRBV27	CASRSQGVGQPQHF	TGTGCCAGCAGGAGCCAGGGGGTCGGTCAGCCCCAGCATTTT
.	TRBJ2-6	TRBD1	TRBV7-8	CASSFIGGRGNPGANVLTF	TGTGCCAGCAGCTTTATAGGGGGCAGGGGAAACCCTGGGGCCAACGTCCTGACTTTC
few	TRBJ2-7	.	TRBV6-1	CASSERILTPREQYF	TGTGCCAGCAGTGAAAGAATTCTTACCCCTAGGGAGCAGTACTTC
once	TRBJ2-5	TRBD2	TRBV27	CASSPGTNQETQYF	TGTGCCAGCAGCCCCGGGACTAACCAAGAGACCCAGTACTTC
.	TRBJ2-7	.	TRBV6-6	CASSYSQGPPSYEQYF	TGTGCCAGCAGTTACTCTCAGGGGCCCCCCTCCTACGAGCAGTACTTC
.	TRBJ2-6	.	TRBV2	CASSGPGGSGANVLTF	TGTGCCAGCAGTGGCCCCGGGGGCTCTGGGGCCAACGTCCTGACTTTC
.	TRBJ2-7	.	TRBV7-2	CASSSEAGPRYEQYF	TGTGCCAGCAGCTCCGAGGCGGGCCCTAGGTACGAGCAGTACTTC
.	TRBJ1-6	.	TRBV7-8	CASSLDGGDLTPLHF	TGTGCCAGCAGCTTAGATGGCGGAGATCTTACACCCCTCCACTTT